The next 9 T cell receptor beta chains were all read from a single sample in a study of T cell responses to AZD1222 COVID-19 vaccine. Profiling relied on immunoSEQ multiplex PCR, and the TCRdb table lists in-frame clones only, not all of them. Counted here are some 180,000 clones, 80% to 95% occurring once; the ten biggest clones make up roughly 1%. This specimen consisted of peripheral blood, obtained 28 days after the second dose of the MenACWY control vaccine. These receptors originate from an adult who received the MenACWY meningococcal vaccine as a control.

The CDR3 DNA reads as TGTGCCAGTAGTATCGGGGGCTTGAGTGAAAAACTGTTTTTT. This encodes CASSIGGLSEKLFF. This sequence joins TRBV19 and TRBJ1-4; a possible D gene is TRBD1 (6 bases). Germline-derived CDR1 and CDR2 are LNHDA and SQIVND (reference sequence). The CDR3 is made up of 14 amino acids. Trimming removed 3 bases from V and 7 bases from J, with 12 bases in between.

This chain joins TRBV11-2 and TRBJ1-2; D is uncertain. The V and J ends lost 5 bases and 6 bases respectively, with 22 bases between them. The V gene's germline CDR1 is SGHAT and CDR2 FQNNGV. This CDR3 has 16 amino acids. This CDR3 reads CASSPDSGPTRNGYTF. CDR3 DNA sequence: TGTGCCAGCAGCCCGGACTCCGGGCCAACAAGGAATGGCTACACCTTC.

This chain links TRBV28 with TRBJ1-2; 7 bases line up with TRBD1. This CDR3 is 13 amino acids long. The V gene end was trimmed by 3 bases and the J gene end by 7 bases; junction bases not matched to a gene: 5. CDR1 is MDHEN and CDR2 is SYDVKM in the germline V gene. This CDR3 reads CASSLPGGGGYTF. The CDR3 nucleotides are TGTGCCAGCAGTTTGCCAGGGGGTGGTGGCTACACCTTC.

V gene TRBV3-1 (or the pseudogene TRBV3-2) combines with J gene TRBJ1-5; a weak D match, TRBD1 (6 bases). Germline CDR1 LGHDT, CDR2 YNNKEL (reference sequence). There are 14 residues in the CDR3. V was clipped by 1 base and J by 7 bases, with 11 bases between them. CDR3 DNA: TGTGCCAGCAGCCAAGGTCCGGGGGCCCAGCCCCAGCATTTT. Its protein is CASSQGPGAQPQHF.

The chain combines TRBV19 with TRBJ1-2; 12 positions match TRBD1. CDR1 is LNHDA and CDR2 is SQIVND in the germline V gene (reference sequence). The CDR3 is 14 residues long. J was trimmed by 7 bases and V by 6 bases; bases with no gene match: 6. CDR3 sequence (DNA): TGTGCCAGTAGAACGGGACAGGGGGCGCTTGGCTACACCTTC. Encoded protein: CASRTGQGALGYTF.

J is TRBJ2-7 and V is TRBV6-5, with TRBD2 as a possible D gene (5 bases). Trimming left V 6 bases short and J 0 bases short, with 15 bases between. Germline loops: CDR1 MNHEY, CDR2 SVGAGI. There are 15 residues in the CDR3. The CDR3 reads CASSPIPGSSYEQYF. The CDR3 DNA sequence: TGTGCCAGCAGCCCGATCCCGGGGAGCTCCTACGAGCAGTACTTC.

This rearrangement joins TRBV27 to TRBJ1-1, with 10 nucleotides matching TRBD1. The CDR3 is 15 amino acids. V gave up 4 bases and J gave up 5 bases; unmatched junction bases: 7. CDR1 and CDR2 (germline): MNHEY, SMNVEV (reference sequence). CDR3 sequence: CASSSRQGARTEAFF. The CDR3 DNA is TGTGCCAGCAGTTCTAGACAGGGGGCGCGGACTGAAGCTTTCTTT.

Regarding this clone: The sample contains more than one DNA sequence encoding this CDR3. The V and J genes are TRBV6-5 and TRBJ1-3; D not certain. V was clipped by 6 bases and J by 0 bases, with 6 bases between them. CDR3 length: 13 amino acids. CDR1 is MNHEY and CDR2 is SVGAGI in the germline V gene. The DNA for the CDR3 is TGTGCCAGCAGCCAAGTCTCTGGAAACACCATATATTTT. It is translated as CASSQVSGNTIYF.

The chain has TRBV21-1 and TRBJ2-7; TRBD1, the D gene given by the table, was not confirmed from the DNA. TRBV21-1 corresponds to a pseudogene. CDR3 size: 13 residues. In nucleotides, the CDR3 is TGTGCCAGCCGGGACAGGGGGTCGTTGGGGCAGTACTTC. Its protein product is CASRDRGSLGQYF.